The 12 T cell receptor beta chains below all came from one sample that was sequenced in a study of beta chain features in type 1 diabetes. These receptors lack a known antigen. Reverse transcribing all isolated RNA meant expressed TCRB transcripts were sequenced. Assay used: immunoSEQ multiplex PCR; TCRdb lists only in-frame clones, some missing. Counted here are hundreds of thousands of clones, around 15% occurring once; the ten biggest clones make up 0.03% to 0.04%. Study-wide points: TCRB CDR3s were moderately but significantly shorter in Type 1 diabetes patients in all four CD4+ subsets.

The sequencing input was naive CD4+ T cells from blood. The origin of the receptors is a man aged 18 to 30 with type 1 diabetes.

V and J are TRBV14 and TRBJ2-7, with D perhaps assigned TRBD1 or TRBD2 (6 bases each). Per germline, CDR1 SGHDN and CDR2 FVKESK. The CDR3 length is 14 residues. The V gene lost 5 bases and the J gene lost 6 bases, with 17 bases spanning the gap. In nucleotides, the CDR3 is TGTGCCAGCAGCGCGGAGGGCAGGGGAGGCGAGCAGTACTTC. Translation: CASSAEGRGGEQYF.

The genes are TRBV7-3 and TRBJ1-6, with D possibly TRBD1 on 6 matching bases. In germline, CDR1 is SGHTA, CDR2 FQGTGA. The V end lost 2 bases, the J end lost 7 bases, and 12 bases lay between the germline ends. The CDR3 covers 15 residues. Here the CDR3 reads CASSLVGTQNSPLHF. Here the CDR3 DNA reads TGTGCCAGCAGCTTAGTTGGGACACAGAATTCACCCCTCCACTTT.

The chain links TRBV7-9 to TRBJ1-1; D call uncertain. V lost 3 bases, J lost 2 bases, and 13 bases lay in between. This CDR3 is built from 15 residues. Per germline, CDR1 SEHNR and CDR2 FQNEAQ (reference sequence). The CDR3 loop is CASSFGSASNTEAFF. DNA for the CDR3: TGTGCCAGCAGCTTCGGGTCGGCCAGCAACACTGAAGCTTTCTTT. Based on the CDR3 plus reference TRBV7-9 and TRBJ1-1, the full variable domain is DTGVSQNPRHKITKRGQNVTFRCDPISEHNRLYWYRQTLGQGPEFLTYFQNEAQLEKSRLLSDRFSAERPKGSFSTLEIQRTEQGDSAMYLCASSFGSASNTEAFFGQGTRLTVV.

The chain has TRBV5-6 and TRBJ2-7; TRBD2 matches 14 bases. The junction had 5 bases not matched to a gene; V was cut back by 7 bases and J by 2 bases. The germline CDR1 and CDR2 sequences are SGHDT and YYEEEE. The CDR3 contains 15 residues. CDR3 nucleotides: TGTGCCAGCCTAGGGACTAGCGGGAGACCCTACGAGCAGTACTTC. Encoded protein: CASLGTSGRPYEQYF.

The V and J genes are TRBV5-4 and TRBJ2-7; the D gene is possibly TRBD1 (5 bases). Trimming took 1 base from V and 5 from J, leaving 13 bases between them. Germline V gives CDR1 SGHNT, CDR2 YYREEE (reference sequence). The CDR3 runs to 14 residues. Here the CDR3 DNA reads TGTGCCAGCAGCTTGATCCAGGGTCCCAACGAGCAGTACTTC. Translated: CASSLIQGPNEQYF.

The chain joins TRBV11-2 to TRBJ2-3; 7 bases are shared with TRBD2. In germline, CDR1 is SGHAT, CDR2 FQNNGV. V was pared by 6 bases and J by 1 base, with 4 bases of the junction left unmatched. There are 14 residues in the CDR3. The DNA for the CDR3 is TGTGCCAGCAGACCTCGGGGGGGCACAGATACGCAGTATTTT. It encodes CASRPRGGTDTQYF.

This clone was detected only a few times. This rearrangement joins TRBV29-1 to TRBJ2-5; the D gene is possibly TRBD2 (6 bases). Germline lookup yields CDR1 SQVTM and CDR2 ANQGSEA. The CDR3 length is 14 residues. V dropped 6 bases and J dropped 9 bases, with 23 bases sitting between them. Here the CDR3 reads CSVGHAGLQAAQYF. The CDR3 DNA reads as TGCAGCGTCGGCCACGCGGGGTTACAAGCAGCCCAGTACTTC.

The chain has TRBV30 and TRBJ2-7; D is uncertain. The CDR3 extends over 13 amino acids. Germline lookup yields CDR1 GTSNPN and CDR2 SVGIG (reference sequence). V was pared by 4 bases and J by 1 base, with 11 bases between. The CDR3: CAWKVWGSYEQYF. CDR3 coding DNA: TGTGCCTGGAAGGTTTGGGGTTCCTACGAGCAGTACTTC.

The rearrangement uses TRBV30 and TRBJ2-7, with 9 bases matching TRBD2. The germline V gene encodes CDR1 GTSNPN and CDR2 SVGIG (reference sequence). V lost 1 base, J lost 4 bases, and 2 bases stayed unmatched. The CDR3 is 13 amino acids. The CDR3: CAWSELAGYEQYF. Written as DNA, the CDR3 is TGTGCCTGGAGTGAACTAGCGGGTTACGAGCAGTACTTC.

The chain combines TRBV6-6 with TRBJ2-1, with D perhaps assigned TRBD1 or TRBD2 (7 bases each). V shed 5 bases and J shed 7 bases, with 12 bases lying between them. In germline, CDR1 is MNHNY, CDR2 SVGAGI (reference sequence). The CDR3 contains 13 residues. CDR3 sequence: CASSTQGGNEQFF. As DNA, the CDR3 is TGTGCCAGCAGTACCCAGGGGGGGAATGAGCAGTTCTTC.

The chain is built from TRBV23-1 and TRBJ2-7, with 7 bases identical to TRBD1. TRBV23-1 carries the ORF label, with uncertain function. The J segment lost 3 bases and the V segment lost 3 bases, leaving 14 bases of the junction unmatched. The CDR3 runs 17 residues. The CDR3 spells CASSQKCRQGNYYEQYF. CDR3 nucleotides: TGCGCCAGCAGTCAGAAATGCCGACAGGGCAATTACTACGAGCAGTACTTC.

There are a few counts of this clone. The same CDR3 arises from other DNA sequences in this sample as well. This CDR3 is CASSYRDSTDTQYF. For the CDR3, the DNA is TGTGCCAGCAGTTACCGGGATAGCACAGATACGCAGTATTTT. This chain links TRBV6-5 with TRBJ2-3; weak D call: TRBD2 (5 bases). V lost 2 bases and J 0 bases, leaving 6 bases between the germline ends. This CDR3 has 14 residues. The germline gives CDR1 MNHEY, CDR2 SVGAGI.